This T cell receptor beta chain comes out of a study of CD8 T cells in ankylosing spondylitis. Study-wide results and caveats: Prior work had noted some motif variants in reactive arthritis blood and synovial fluid. Fewer than ten highly homologous variants made up a TCR beta motif that seemed to typify ankylosing spondylitis blood. CD8+ by phenotype, disease-linked clones were relatively rare in peripheral blood.

From germline, CDR1 is SGHVS and CDR2 FNYEAQ. Germline trimming cut 4 bases from V and 4 bases from J; bases unmatched to any gene: 10. There are 18 residues in the CDR3. TCR beta libraries were made by quantitative 5'-RACE with molecular barcodes. TCRdb re-analysed the 5' RACE reads in MiXCR, keeping a single row per CDR3 protein. This sample carries roughly 300,000 distinct CDR3 sequences, 7.5% to 9% of them seen once, and the ten largest clones take about 14%. Concerning this clonotype itself: Antigen: not known.

Sample: blood, either unsorted or a sorted T cell fraction (not recorded which). The J gene is TRBJ2-1, the V gene TRBV7-6, with 13 bases lining up with TRBD2. This sequence was found in a male donor with ankylosing spondylitis. The CDR3 DNA is TGTGCCAGCAGCTCAATGCTGGTGGGACTAGCGGGGTACAATGAGCAGTTCTTC. Residues: CASSSMLVGLAGYNEQFF.